The sequence of this T cell receptor beta chain was determined in a study of T cells in Graves' hyperthyroidism and ophthalmopathy. Study-level background: Peripheral blood was obtained at initial diagnosis, preceding any treatment.

This clonotype was detected many times. Amplification yielded TCR beta CDR3 regions, with RNA transcripts as the source. The TCR CDR3 first-round RT-PCR relied on the HTBI primer set. Via MiXCR, TCRdb re-called the multiplex PCR reads, giving one row per CDR3 protein. In the table there are roughly 740,000 distinct CDR3 sequences, about 17% of which are singletons. CDR3 length equals 16 residues. With 1 base removed from V and 0 bases from J, the gap between germline ends came to 13 bases. Germline lookup yields CDR1 SEHNR and CDR2 FQNEAQ (reference sequence). It was considered stable Graves' hyperthyroidism when ophthalmopathy did not progress within 18 months. Diagnosing involved the use of clinical symptoms, serum thyroxine and TRAb, thyroid ultrasound and orbital computed tomography.

This chain connects TRBV7-9 to TRBJ2-7, with D perhaps TRBD2 (6 bases). This TCR derives from a young man with Graves' hyperthyroidism. Sequenced material: blood. The DNA of the CDR3 is TGTGCCAGCAGCTTAGTGACCGGGACTCACTCCTACGAGCAGTACTTC. As protein: CASSLVTGTHSYEQYF.